Below, 28 T cell receptor beta chains from the same sample are listed, as sequenced in a study of PD-1 blockade in classical Hodgkin lymphoma. The sample's time point: cycle 4 day 1 (C4D1), after 5 to 7 weeks of nivolumab. All trial patients relapsed after autologous stem cell transplantation. The repertoire was sequenced with immunoSEQ multiplex PCR; TCRdb's copy has only in-frame clones and lacks some. The sample has some 93,000 clones, about 83% seen once. This sample comprised peripheral blood mononuclear cells (PBMCs), obtained before the fourth cycle of nivolumab. Receptors originate from a human donor with classical Hodgkin lymphoma.

The chain couples TRBV10-3 to TRBJ2-7; TRBD1 might be the D (6 bases). This CDR3 region has 11 residues. Germline V gene lookup returns CDR1 ENHRY and CDR2 SYGVKD. Trimming removed 6 bases at V and 7 bases at J, with 10 bases between. Here the CDR3 DNA reads TGTGCCATCAGCCCAGACAGGGAGCAGTACTTC. Translation gives CAISPDREQYF.

The chain joins TRBV18 to TRBJ1-2; D remains ambiguous. The germline V gene encodes CDR1 KGHSH and CDR2 LQKENI. This CDR3 region has 13 residues. Trimming pared 6 bases from V and 2 bases from J, leaving 10 bases between. The CDR3 nucleotides are TGTGCCAGCTCGCAAGGACGGAACTATGGCTACACCTTC. This encodes CASSQGRNYGYTF.

This clone occurred a few times. CDR3 sequence: CASSLRLGLRNEQFF. The CDR3 DNA is TGTGCCAGCAGCTTGCGACTAGGGTTGAGGAATGAGCAGTTCTTC. The V gene is TRBV7-9, the J gene TRBJ2-1; a weak D match, TRBD2 (6 bases). CDR1 and CDR2 (germline): SEHNR, FQNEAQ (reference sequence). The CDR3 runs to 15 residues. V was clipped by 3 bases and J by 7 bases, with 16 bases between them.

This clone was observed at least ten times. V is TRBV29-1 and J is TRBJ2-1; TRBD2 agrees at 9 bases. The length of the CDR3 is 13 residues. Germline V gene sequence: CDR1 SQVTM, CDR2 ANQGSEA. The V and J ends lost 7 bases and 7 bases, in that order; junction bases with no gene match: 8. This CDR3 is CSAGTSRQNEQFF. The CDR3, as DNA: TGCAGCGCCGGGACTAGCCGGCAAAATGAGCAGTTCTTC.

This clone was recorded a few times. This chain links TRBV5-4 with TRBJ2-1; maybe TRBD2 (6 bases). The CDR3 loop spans 11 amino acids. Between the trimmed V and J ends, which lost 4 bases and 10 bases, there was a span of 9 bases. Looked up from germline, CDR1 is SGHNT and CDR2 is YYREEE (reference sequence). CDR3 loop: CASSLRGEQFF. The CDR3 region has the DNA TGTGCCAGCAGCCTGCGGGGAGAGCAGTTCTTC.

V is TRBV5-7 and J is TRBJ2-1; D is unresolved. TRBV5-7 is an ORF for which the function is uncertain. This CDR3 has 16 amino acids. Trimming shortened V by 1 base and J by 0 bases, and 11 bases separated the two germline ends. CDR3 DNA: TGTGCCAGCAGCTTGATTGGCGGCAGCTCCTACAATGAGCAGTTCTTC. Its translation is CASSLIGGSSYNEQFF.

This clone was seen just once. The chain combines TRBV4-1 with TRBJ1-2; D remains unclear. Trimming shortened V by 0 bases and J by 2 bases, and 4 bases separated the two germline ends. The germline gives CDR1 MGHRA, CDR2 YSYEKL. CDR3 length: 13 amino acids. The CDR3 is CASSQDGNYGYTF. In DNA, the CDR3 is TGCGCCAGCAGCCAAGACGGAAACTATGGCTACACCTTC.

This rearrangement joins TRBV7-7 to TRBJ2-5; D may match TRBD1 or TRBD2 (5 bases each). The CDR3 runs to 14 residues. The ends were cut back, 5 bases at V and 5 bases at J, with 15 bases in the middle. CDR1 and CDR2 (germline): SSHAT, FNYEAQ (reference sequence). The CDR3 sequence is CASSQSGPGETQYF. The DNA for the CDR3 is TGTGCCAGCAGCCAGTCGGGGCCCGGGGAGACCCAGTACTTC.

V gene TRBV19 combines with J gene TRBJ2-7; maybe TRBD2 (5 bases). The CDR3 has 15 amino acids. From germline, CDR1 is LNHDA and CDR2 SQIVND (reference sequence). V lost 0 bases and J lost 6, with 15 bases in between. Here the CDR3 DNA reads TGTGCCAGTAGTATAGACGGCAGCGTCCGGGGCGAGCAGTACTTC. This translates into CASSIDGSVRGEQYF.

The rearrangement uses TRBV2 and TRBJ1-3; D call uncertain. Per the germline V gene, CDR1 is SNHLY and CDR2 is FYNNEI. V was trimmed by 3 bases and J by 0 bases, leaving 6 bases between them. The CDR3 contains 14 residues. The CDR3 protein is CASSDGSSGNTIYF. The CDR3 nucleotides are TGTGCCAGCAGTGACGGATCCTCTGGAAACACCATATATTTT. Combining the CDR3 with reference TRBV2 and TRBJ1-3 gives the whole variable domain EPEVTQTPSHQVTQMGQEVILRCVPISNHLYFYWYRQILGQKVEFLVSFYNNEISEKSEIFDDQFSVERPDGSNFTLKIRSTKLEDSAMYFCASSDGSSGNTIYFGEGSWLTVV.

J is TRBJ2-2 and V is TRBV5-1; unclear D gene. Germline CDR1 is SGHRS and CDR2 is YFSETQ. CDR3 length: 14 amino acids. The germline V and J ends were trimmed by 4 bases and 0 bases, with 7 bases remaining between them. Written as DNA, the CDR3 is TGCGCCAGCAGCCCCCTAGCGAACACCGGGGAGCTGTTTTTT. Translation: CASSPLANTGELFF.

The chain links TRBV5-5 to TRBJ2-7, with 8 bases aligning to TRBD1. The V gene end was trimmed by 4 bases and the J gene end by 0 bases; junction bases not matched to a gene: 6. The CDR3 length is 15 residues. Germline-derived CDR1 and CDR2 are SGHKS and YYEKEE (reference sequence). The CDR3 sequence is CASSKQQGDSYEQYF. The DNA of the CDR3 is TGTGCCAGCAGCAAACAACAGGGGGACTCCTACGAGCAGTACTTC.

The chain employs TRBV2 and TRBJ2-1, with unresolved D. CDR3 length equals 15 residues. With 2 bases removed from V and 1 base from J, the gap between germline ends came to 9 bases. Germline loops: CDR1 SNHLY, CDR2 FYNNEI. CDR3 in amino acids: CASSERRNSYNEQFF. In DNA form, the CDR3 reads TGTGCCAGCAGTGAAAGGCGCAATTCCTACAATGAGCAGTTCTTC.

Only a few counts were recorded for this clone. This rearrangement joins TRBV19 to TRBJ1-3; D is unresolved. V lost 4 bases and J 4 bases, leaving 8 bases between the germline ends. CDR3 length: 13 amino acids. CDR1 is LNHDA, CDR2 SQIVND, per germline (reference sequence). This CDR3 reads CASSNLIGNTIYF. The DNA for the CDR3 is TGTGCCAGTAGTAACTTAATCGGAAACACCATATATTTT.

This clone has a count of ten or more. The chain recombines TRBV5-1 with TRBJ2-7, with D uncertain. V was pared by 0 bases and J by 6 bases, with 10 bases between. The CDR3 is 13 residues long. Germline assignment: CDR1 SGHRS and CDR2 YFSETQ. CDR3 bases: TGCGCCAGCAGCTTGGGAGGTACGACCGAGCAGTACTTC. Translating gives CASSLGGTTEQYF.

With respect to this clone: In the same sample, other DNA sequences code for this CDR3. The chain joins TRBV28 to TRBJ1-2; 9 nucleotides match TRBD1. Germline V lookup: CDR1 MDHEN, CDR2 SYDVKM. The CDR3 totals 14 residues. V lost 6 bases and J lost 6; bases outside the gene matches: 8. Here the CDR3 reads CASSPTGGRDGYTF. DNA of the CDR3: TGTGCCAGCAGCCCAACAGGGGGCCGGGATGGCTACACCTTC.

This clone was recorded once. V is TRBV18 and J is TRBJ2-4; D assignment may be TRBD1 or TRBD2 (6 bases each). CDR1 is KGHSH and CDR2 is LQKENI in the germline V gene. The V end was cut by 3 bases, the J end by 0 bases, with 12 bases between. CDR3 size: 16 residues. As DNA, the CDR3 is TGTGCCAGCTCACCGGGGGCGGGAATAGCCAAAAACATTCAGTACTTC. As protein: CASSPGAGIAKNIQYF.

This chain links TRBV5-1 with TRBJ1-1; D is unclear. The CDR3 is 15 residues long. V lost 3 bases and J lost 0, with 12 bases in between. The germline gives CDR1 SGHRS, CDR2 YFSETQ. The CDR3 here is CASSSLDALNTEAFF. The CDR3 DNA reads TGCGCCAGCAGCTCCTTGGACGCGCTGAACACTGAAGCTTTCTTT.

The rearrangement joins TRBV28 to TRBJ1-1; D is possibly TRBD1 (5 bases). V was shortened by 5 bases and J by 1 base, with 11 bases between the two germline ends. The CDR3 covers 14 residues. Looked up from germline, CDR1 is MDHEN and CDR2 is SYDVKM. The CDR3 DNA sequence: TGTGCCAGCAGTCTGGGACCGGCGAACACTGAAGCTTTCTTT. Encoded protein: CASSLGPANTEAFF.

The V and J genes are TRBV4-2 and TRBJ2-7; a possible D gene is TRBD1 (6 bases). The CDR3 runs 16 residues. V was pared by 4 bases and J by 0 bases, with 16 bases between. CDR1 is LGHNA and CDR2 is YNFKEQ in the germline V gene. The CDR3 loop is CASSPLLGDTSYEQYF. As DNA, the CDR3 is TGTGCCAGCAGCCCCCTTTTGGGGGACACCTCCTACGAGCAGTACTTC.

The chain is built from TRBV6-4 and TRBJ2-1; tentative D call: TRBD1 (8 bases). CDR3 size: 16 residues. The V and J ends lost 6 bases and 3 bases respectively, with 18 bases between them. The germline V gene has CDR1 MRHNA and CDR2 SNTAGT. CDR3 nucleotide sequence: TGTGCCAGCAGGACGGGGGGACAGGCGAACTACAATGAGCAGTTCTTC. Its translation: CASRTGGQANYNEQFF.

This CDR3 reads CASSNRQGGGEKLFF. CDR3 nucleotides: TGTGCCAGCAGCAACAGACAGGGCGGGGGTGAAAAACTGTTTTTT. The gene calls are TRBV9 and TRBJ1-4; 7 bases line up with TRBD1. This CDR3 is 15 amino acids long. V was pared by 4 bases and J by 7 bases, with 10 bases of the junction left unmatched. Germline values: CDR1 SGDLS, CDR2 YYNGEE.

The sample holds one count of this clone. The CDR3 nucleotides read TGCGCCAGCAGTGAGGGGGTTGGTATCTACGAGCAGTACTTC. This sequence encodes CASSEGVGIYEQYF. This chain uses TRBV10-1 with TRBJ2-7; D gene uncertain. The ends were cut back, 2 bases at V and 3 bases at J, with 11 bases in the middle. The CDR3 extends over 14 amino acids. Germline V CDR1 and CDR2: WNHNN, SYGVQD (reference sequence).

J is TRBJ2-1 and V is TRBV29-1; possible D gene TRBD1, 5 bases. V was pared by 4 bases and J by 0 bases, with 10 bases between. The CDR3 has 14 amino acids. Germline loops: CDR1 SQVTM, CDR2 ANQGSEA. The CDR3 sequence is CSVGRQSSYNEQFF. The DNA of the CDR3 is TGCAGCGTTGGCCGACAGAGCTCCTACAATGAGCAGTTCTTC.

CDR3 residues: CASSPPGNTEAFF. The CDR3 DNA reads TGTGCCAGCTCACCCCCCGGGAACACTGAAGCTTTCTTT. This sequence joins TRBV18 and TRBJ1-1; D is undetermined. Per the germline V gene, CDR1 is KGHSH and CDR2 is LQKENI. The CDR3 is made up of 13 amino acids. Between the trimmed V and J ends, which lost 3 bases and 1 base, there was a span of 6 bases.

The chain has TRBV7-2 and TRBJ2-2; D is ambiguous. This CDR3 region has 14 residues. Germline V gives CDR1 SGHTA, CDR2 FQGNSA. V was cut by 5 bases and J by 5 bases, with 12 bases left in between. The CDR3 coding sequence is TGTGCCAGCAGCGGAGCTTGGGGAACCGGGGAGCTGTTTTTT. Residues: CASSGAWGTGELFF.

V is TRBV5-1 and J is TRBJ1-1; D perhaps matches TRBD1 (5 bases). Trimming removed 0 bases from V and 1 base from J, with 7 bases in between. CDR3 length equals 14 residues. CDR1 is SGHRS and CDR2 is YFSETQ in the germline V gene. CDR3 sequence: CASSLVGGNTEAFF. In nucleotides, the CDR3 is TGCGCCAGCAGCTTGGTCGGGGGGAACACTGAAGCTTTCTTT.

V and J are TRBV5-4 and TRBJ2-7, with D hard to call. Trimming cost V 5 bases and J 1 base, with 10 bases left between them. CDR3 length: 13 residues. Germline-derived CDR1 and CDR2 are SGHNT and YYREEE (reference sequence). DNA of the CDR3: TGTGCCAGCAGTCATGGGCTGTCCTACGAGCAGTACTTC. Translating it yields CASSHGLSYEQYF.